The TCR beta chain under discussion was sequenced for a study of blood T cell repertoires in COVID-19 (dated by TCRdb to 2020 to 2021). About the study as a whole: The collaborator samples originated in the United States, Italy and Spain and spanned the acute and convalescent phases of COVID-19. Subjects who had been exposed to COVID-19, were actively infected with it, or had recovered from it provided the deeply sampled blood TCRbeta repertoires that made up the dataset. Where HLA class I and class II types were available, the types were taken from metadata supplied by the sample provider, not from assay-based typing. A freely available public database, intended as a resource for researchers studying the immune response to SARS-CoV-2, is where the repertoires were released. The samples were drawn from the first 160 participants of the ongoing ImmuneRACE study and from 1,254 subjects provided by 6 global collaborators. Sample metadata almost always included a de-identified subject ID, COVID-19 status, age in years and sex. The material from the prospective study consisted of cDNA or gDNA derived from T cells, B-cell-depleted T cells, or PBMCs.

About this clone itself: Its antigen is currently not known. Base qualities are not at hand, and no much larger clone is one base apart.

TCRbeta CDR3 regions were amplified from genomic DNA by means of the immunoSEQ Assay, a bias-controlled multiplex PCR. For the original study's pipeline: Within the assay, amplification of reference gene primers was used to estimate how many nucleated cells each sample contained. Sequence reads were collapsed and filtered to measure the absolute abundance of every unique TCRbeta CDR3 rearrangement. Productive Simpson clonality was computed per sample as the square root of Simpson's diversity index over productive rearrangements. Not all clones reach the TCRdb copy of this immuneACCESS table, which keeps in-frame sequences only. Checked studies attribute under half of the gap to unresolved V genes and leave the rest unexplained. V and J calls plus clone size are reproduced from that table; the DNA served to infer D and trimming. The sample contains about 170,000 clones, around 88% of them found a single time. The ten largest clones take up 3.6% of the sample.

General findings and caveats noted by the study authors: The amount of clinical and demographic metadata varied by source and participant and was provided uncurated.

Enrolling through a virtual design, the prospective study's participants ranged in age from roughly 18 to 89 years and lived across roughly 24 United States geographic areas. In the prospective study, participants were assigned to cohorts based on the clinical history participants reported in a screening survey and a study questionnaire. Mobile phlebotomists in the prospective study collected whole blood, serum and a nasopharyngeal or oropharyngeal swab from every participant. Participants in the prospective study had the option to provide additional blood draws and questionnaires over a 2-month period. Before DNA extraction, prospective study blood samples were shipped either frozen or at room temperature. Measured from the cysteine to the phenylalanine, the CDR3 is 16 residues long. Only CDR3 DNA is held: 48 bases, read in frame from base 1. Trimming takes 4 bases off V and 0 bases off J; junction bases not matched to a gene: 11. Per the germline V gene, SQVTM is the CDR1 and ANQGSEA is the CDR2.

Sequences were obtained from PBMCs or T cells enriched from blood (not recorded which). The sequence came from a woman aged 50 to 65 in a cohort exposed to, infected with or recovered from COVID-19 (not recorded which). This sequence uses TRBV29-1 and TRBJ1-1, and TRBD1 matches 7 of the central bases. CDR3 loop: CSVVASGTVMNTEAFF. Here is the DNA: TGCAGCGTTGTCGCTTCCGGGACAGTGATGAACACTGAAGCTTTCTTT.